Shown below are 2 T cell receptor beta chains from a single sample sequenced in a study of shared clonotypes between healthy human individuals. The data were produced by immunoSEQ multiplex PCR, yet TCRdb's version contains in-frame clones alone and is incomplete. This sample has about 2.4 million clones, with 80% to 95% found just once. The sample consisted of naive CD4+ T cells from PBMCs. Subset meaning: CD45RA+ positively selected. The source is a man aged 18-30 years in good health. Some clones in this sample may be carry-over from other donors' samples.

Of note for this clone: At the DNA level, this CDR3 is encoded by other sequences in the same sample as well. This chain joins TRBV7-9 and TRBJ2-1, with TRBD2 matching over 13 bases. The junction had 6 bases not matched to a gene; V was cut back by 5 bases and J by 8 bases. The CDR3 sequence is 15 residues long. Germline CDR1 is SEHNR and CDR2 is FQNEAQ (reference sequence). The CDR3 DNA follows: TGTGCCAGCAGCCTTGGGACTAGCGGGATCGATGAGCAGTTCTTC. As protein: CASSLGTSGIDEQFF. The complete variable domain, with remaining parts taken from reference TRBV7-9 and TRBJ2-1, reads DTGVSQNPRHKITKRGQNVTFRCDPISEHNRLYWYRQTLGQGPEFLTYFQNEAQLEKSRLLSDRFSAERPKGSFSTLEIQRTEQGDSAMYLCASSLGTSGIDEQFFGPGTRLTVL.

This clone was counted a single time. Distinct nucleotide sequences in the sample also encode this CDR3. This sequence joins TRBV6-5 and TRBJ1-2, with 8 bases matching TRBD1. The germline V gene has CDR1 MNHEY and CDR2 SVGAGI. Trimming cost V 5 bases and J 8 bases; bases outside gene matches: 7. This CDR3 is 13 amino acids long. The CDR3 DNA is TGTGCCAGCAGTCCTCGGACAGGGTACGGCTACACCTTC. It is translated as CASSPRTGYGYTF.